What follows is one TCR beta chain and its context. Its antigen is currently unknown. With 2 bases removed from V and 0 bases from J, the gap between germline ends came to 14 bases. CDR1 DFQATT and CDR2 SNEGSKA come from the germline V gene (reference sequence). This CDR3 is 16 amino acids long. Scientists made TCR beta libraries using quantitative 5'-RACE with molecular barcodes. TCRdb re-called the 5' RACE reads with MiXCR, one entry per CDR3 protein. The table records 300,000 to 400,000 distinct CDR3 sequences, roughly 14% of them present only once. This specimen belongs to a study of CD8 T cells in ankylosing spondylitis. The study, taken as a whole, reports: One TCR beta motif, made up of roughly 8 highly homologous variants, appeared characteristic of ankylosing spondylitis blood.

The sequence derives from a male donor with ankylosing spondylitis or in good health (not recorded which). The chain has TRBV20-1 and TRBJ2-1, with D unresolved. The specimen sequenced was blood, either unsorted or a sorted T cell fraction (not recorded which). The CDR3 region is CSARPVSRNSYNEQFF. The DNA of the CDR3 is TGCAGTGCTAGACCCGTTAGCCGCAACTCCTACAATGAGCAGTTCTTC.